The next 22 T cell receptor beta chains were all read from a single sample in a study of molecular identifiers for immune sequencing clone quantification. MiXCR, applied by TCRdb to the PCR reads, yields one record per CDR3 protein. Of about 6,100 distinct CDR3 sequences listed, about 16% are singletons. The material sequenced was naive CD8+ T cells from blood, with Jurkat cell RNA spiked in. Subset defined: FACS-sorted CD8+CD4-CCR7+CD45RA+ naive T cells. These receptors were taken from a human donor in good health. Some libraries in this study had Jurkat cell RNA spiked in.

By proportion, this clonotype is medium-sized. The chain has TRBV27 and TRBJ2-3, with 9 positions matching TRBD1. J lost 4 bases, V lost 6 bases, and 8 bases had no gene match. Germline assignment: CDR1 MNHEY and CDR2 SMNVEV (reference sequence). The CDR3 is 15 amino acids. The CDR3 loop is CASSLTGGAADTQYF. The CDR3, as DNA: TGTGCCAGCAGCTTAACAGGGGGCGCCGCAGATACGCAGTATTTT.

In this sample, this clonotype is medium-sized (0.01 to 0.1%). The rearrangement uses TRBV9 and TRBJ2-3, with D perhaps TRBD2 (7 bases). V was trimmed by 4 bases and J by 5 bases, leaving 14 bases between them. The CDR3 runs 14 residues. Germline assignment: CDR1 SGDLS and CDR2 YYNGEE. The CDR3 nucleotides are TGTGCCAGCAGCCGAGGGGGGGCCCTAGATACGCAGTATTTT. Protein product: CASSRGGALDTQYF.

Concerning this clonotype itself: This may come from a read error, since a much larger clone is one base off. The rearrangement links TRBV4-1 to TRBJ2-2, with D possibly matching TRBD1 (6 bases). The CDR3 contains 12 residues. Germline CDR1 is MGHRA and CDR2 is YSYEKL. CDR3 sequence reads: CASSLGAEELSF. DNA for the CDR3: TGCGCCAGCAGCCTGGGGGCCGAGGAGCTGTCTTTT.

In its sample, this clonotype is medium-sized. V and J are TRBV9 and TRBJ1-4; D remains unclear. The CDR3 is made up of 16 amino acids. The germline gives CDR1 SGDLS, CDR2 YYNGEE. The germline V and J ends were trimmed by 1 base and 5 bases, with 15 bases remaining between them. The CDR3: CASSVSVADQNEKLFF. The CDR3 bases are TGTGCCAGCAGCGTAAGTGTGGCGGACCAGAATGAAAAACTGTTTTTT.

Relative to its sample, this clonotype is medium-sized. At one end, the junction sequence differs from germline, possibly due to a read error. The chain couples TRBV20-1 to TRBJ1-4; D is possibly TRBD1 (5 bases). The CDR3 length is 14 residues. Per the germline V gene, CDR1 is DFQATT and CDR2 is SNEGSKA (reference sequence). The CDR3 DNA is TGCAGTGCTAGATTGCCCGGAAGGGCTGGGGGGGTCCTTTTT. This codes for CSARLPGRAGGVLF.

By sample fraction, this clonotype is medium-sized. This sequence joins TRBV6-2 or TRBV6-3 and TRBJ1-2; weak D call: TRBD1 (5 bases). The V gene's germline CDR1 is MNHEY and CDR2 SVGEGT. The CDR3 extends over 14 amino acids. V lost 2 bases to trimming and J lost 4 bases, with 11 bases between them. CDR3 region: CASSYRDRPYGYTF. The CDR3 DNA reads TGTGCCAGCAGTTACCGGGACCGCCCCTATGGCTACACCTTC.

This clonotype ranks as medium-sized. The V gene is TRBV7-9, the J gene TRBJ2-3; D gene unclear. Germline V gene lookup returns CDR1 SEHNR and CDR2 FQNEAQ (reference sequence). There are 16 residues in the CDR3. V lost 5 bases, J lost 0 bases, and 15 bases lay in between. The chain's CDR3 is CASSPTRLQSTDTQYF. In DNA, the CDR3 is TGTGCCAGCAGCCCCACCAGGTTACAGAGCACAGATACGCAGTATTTT. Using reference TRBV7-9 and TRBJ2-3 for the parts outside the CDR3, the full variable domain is DTGVSQNPRHKITKRGQNVTFRCDPISEHNRLYWYRQTLGQGPEFLTYFQNEAQLEKSRLLSDRFSAERPKGSFSTLEIQRTEQGDSAMYLCASSPTRLQSTDTQYFGPGTRLTVL.

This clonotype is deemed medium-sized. CDR3 residues: CASSLVGVTEAFF. In DNA form, the CDR3 reads TGCGCCAGCAGCTTGGTGGGGGTCACTGAAGCTTTCTTT. The chain uses TRBV5-1 and TRBJ1-1, with D possibly TRBD1 on 5 matching bases. CDR1 is SGHRS, CDR2 YFSETQ, per germline. Trimming left V 0 bases short and J 4 bases short, with 7 bases between. CDR3 length: 13 amino acids.

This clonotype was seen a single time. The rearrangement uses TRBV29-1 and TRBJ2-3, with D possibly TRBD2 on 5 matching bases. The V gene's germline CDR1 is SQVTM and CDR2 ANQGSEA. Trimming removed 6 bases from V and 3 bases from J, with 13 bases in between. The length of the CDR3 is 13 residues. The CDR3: CSVPLTGTDTQYF. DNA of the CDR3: TGCAGCGTACCCCTAACGGGAACAGATACGCAGTATTTT.

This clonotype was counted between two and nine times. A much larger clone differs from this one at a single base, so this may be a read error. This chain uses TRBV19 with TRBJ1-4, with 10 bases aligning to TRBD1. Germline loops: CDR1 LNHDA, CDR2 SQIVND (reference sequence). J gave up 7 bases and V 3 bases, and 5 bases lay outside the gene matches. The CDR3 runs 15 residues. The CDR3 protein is CASSMWTGGSEKLFF. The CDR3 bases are TGTGCCAGTAGTATGTGGACAGGGGGTAGTGAAAAACTGTTTTTT.

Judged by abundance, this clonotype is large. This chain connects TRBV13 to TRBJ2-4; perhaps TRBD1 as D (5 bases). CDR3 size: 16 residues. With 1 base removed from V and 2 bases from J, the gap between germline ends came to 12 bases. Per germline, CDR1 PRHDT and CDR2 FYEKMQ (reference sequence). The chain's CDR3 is CASSLEARGPKNIQYF. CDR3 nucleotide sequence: TGTGCCAGCAGCTTAGAAGCAAGGGGCCCCAAAAACATTCAGTACTTC.

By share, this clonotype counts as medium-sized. The CDR3 region has the DNA TGTGCCAGCACCCCGGAGAGGGTGACAGAGATCGAAGAGACCCAGTACTTC. This codes for CASTPERVTEIEETQYF. The V and J genes are TRBV6-2 or TRBV6-3 and TRBJ2-5; the D call may be TRBD1 or TRBD2 (5 bases each). Germline V gives CDR1 MNHEY, CDR2 SVGEGT. V shed 7 bases and J shed 3 bases, with 24 bases lying between them. CDR3 length: 17 amino acids.

Here the CDR3 DNA reads TGTGCCAGCAGCGCCCTAGGACAGGGGTACGAGCAGTACTTC. Protein: CASSALGQGYEQYF. The rearrangement links TRBV7-2 to TRBJ2-7; 9 nucleotides match TRBD1. Trimming at V came to 5 bases and at J to 4 bases, leaving 6 bases not matched to a gene. CDR3 size: 14 residues. Germline CDR1 reads SGHTA; CDR2 reads FQGNSA. Using reference TRBV7-2 and TRBJ2-7 for the parts outside the CDR3, the full variable domain is GAGVSQSPSNKVTEKGKDVELRCDPISGHTALYWYRQSLGQGLEFLIYFQGNSAPDKSGLPSDRFSAERTGGSVSTLTIQRTQQEDSAVYLCASSALGQGYEQYFGPGTRLTVT.

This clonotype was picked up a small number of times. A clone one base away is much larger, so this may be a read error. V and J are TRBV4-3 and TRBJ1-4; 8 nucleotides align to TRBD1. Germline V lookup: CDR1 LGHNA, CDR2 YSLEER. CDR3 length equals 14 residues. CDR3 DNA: TGCGTCAGCAGCCCGGGACAGGATAATGAAAAACTGTTTTTT. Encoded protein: CVSSPGQDNEKLFF.

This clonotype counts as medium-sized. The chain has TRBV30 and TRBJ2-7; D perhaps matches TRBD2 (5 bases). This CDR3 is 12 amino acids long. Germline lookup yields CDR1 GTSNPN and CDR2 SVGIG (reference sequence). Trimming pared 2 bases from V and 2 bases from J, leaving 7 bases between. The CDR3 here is CAWSIGAYEQYF. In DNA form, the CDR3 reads TGTGCCTGGAGTATCGGGGCCTACGAGCAGTACTTC.

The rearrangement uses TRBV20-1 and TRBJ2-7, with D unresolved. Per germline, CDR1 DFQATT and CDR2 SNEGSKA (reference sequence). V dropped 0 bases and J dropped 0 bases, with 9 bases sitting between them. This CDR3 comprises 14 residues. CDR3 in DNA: TGCAGTGCTAGAGATGGGCAGGCCTCCTACGAGCAGTACTTC. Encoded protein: CSARDGQASYEQYF.

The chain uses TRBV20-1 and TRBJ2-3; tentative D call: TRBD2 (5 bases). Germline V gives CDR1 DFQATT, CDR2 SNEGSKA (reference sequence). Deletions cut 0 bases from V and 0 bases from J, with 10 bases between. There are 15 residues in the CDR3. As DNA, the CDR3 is TGCAGTGCTAGAGATCGACTATCGAGCACAGATACGCAGTATTTT. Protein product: CSARDRLSSTDTQYF.

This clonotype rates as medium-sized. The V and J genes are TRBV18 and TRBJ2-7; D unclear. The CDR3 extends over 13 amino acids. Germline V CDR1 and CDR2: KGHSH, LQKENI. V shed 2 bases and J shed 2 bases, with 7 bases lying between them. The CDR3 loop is CASSPSEAYEQYF. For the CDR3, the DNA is TGTGCCAGCTCACCATCGGAAGCCTACGAGCAGTACTTC. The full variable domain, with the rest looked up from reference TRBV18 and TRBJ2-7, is NAGVMQNPRHLVRRRGQEARLRCSPMKGHSHVYWYRQLPEEGLKFMVYLQKENIIDESGMPKERFSAEFPKEGPSILRIQQVVRGDSAAYFCASSPSEAYEQYFGPGTRLTVT.

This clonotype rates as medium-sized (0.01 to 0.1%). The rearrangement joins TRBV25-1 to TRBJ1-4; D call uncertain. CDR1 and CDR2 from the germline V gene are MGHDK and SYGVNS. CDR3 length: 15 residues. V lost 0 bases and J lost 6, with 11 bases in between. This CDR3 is CASSEYIGSDEKLFF. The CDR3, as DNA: TGTGCCAGCAGTGAATACATAGGTAGCGATGAAAAACTGTTTTTT.

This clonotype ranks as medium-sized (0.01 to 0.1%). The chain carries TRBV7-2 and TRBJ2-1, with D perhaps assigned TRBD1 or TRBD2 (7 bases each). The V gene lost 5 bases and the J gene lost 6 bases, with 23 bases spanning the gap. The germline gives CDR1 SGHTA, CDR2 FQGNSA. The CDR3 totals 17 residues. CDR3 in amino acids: CASSPPSLDREGNEQFF. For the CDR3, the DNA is TGTGCCAGCAGCCCCCCCTCGCTCGACAGGGAGGGCAATGAGCAGTTCTTC.

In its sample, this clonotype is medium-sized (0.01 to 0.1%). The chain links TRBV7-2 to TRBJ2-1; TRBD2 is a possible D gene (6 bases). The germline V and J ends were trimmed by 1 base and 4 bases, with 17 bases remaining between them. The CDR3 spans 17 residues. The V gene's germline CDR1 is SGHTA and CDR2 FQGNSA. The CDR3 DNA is TGTGCCAGCAGCTTAGGCGGGGCCGATCGTCGATACAATGAGCAGTTCTTC. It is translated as CASSLGGADRRYNEQFF.

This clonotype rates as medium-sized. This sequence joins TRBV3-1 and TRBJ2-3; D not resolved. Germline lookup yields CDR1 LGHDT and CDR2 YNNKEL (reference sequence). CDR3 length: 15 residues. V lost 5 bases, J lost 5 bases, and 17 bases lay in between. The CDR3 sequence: CASSSPRWVVDTQYF. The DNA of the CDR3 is TGTGCCAGCAGCTCCCCCAGGTGGGTGGTAGATACGCAGTATTTT.